The 14 T cell receptor beta chains presented below share a single source sample, sequenced in a study of beta chain features in type 1 diabetes. Of the isolated RNA, all was reverse transcribed, and so the sequenced material was expressed TCRB transcripts. The method was immunoSEQ multiplex PCR; TCRdb's version includes in-frame clones alone and lacks a portion of them. The data contain about 240,000 clones, 25% to 30% of them singletons. Sequenced input: central memory CD4+ T cells from blood. The receptors derive from a man aged 25-40 years in good health.

This clone showed up just a few times. V and J are TRBV25-1 and TRBJ2-7; D remains ambiguous. This CDR3 spans 11 amino acids. V was cut by 0 bases and J by 3 bases, with 0 bases left in between. CDR1 and CDR2 (germline): MGHDK, SYGVNS. CDR3 residues: CASSEYYEQYF. CDR3 bases: TGTGCCAGCAGTGAATACTACGAGCAGTACTTC.

This clone appeared a few times. This chain connects TRBV15 to TRBJ2-7; D gene ambiguous. The germline V and J ends were trimmed by 6 bases and 1 base, with 10 bases remaining between them. CDR3 size: 13 residues. CDR1 LNHNV and CDR2 YYDKDF come from the germline V gene (reference sequence). In nucleotides, the CDR3 is TGTGCCACCAGTAACGTAGGATCCTACGAGCAGTACTTC. This codes for CATSNVGSYEQYF.

The CDR3 region has the DNA TGTGCCAGCAGTGAAGAGCGGGACAGGGAATACTTC. Translation: CASSEERDREYF. The chain has TRBV2 and TRBJ2-7, with 9 bases that match TRBD1. The CDR3 runs 12 residues. The germline V gene encodes CDR1 SNHLY and CDR2 FYNNEI. The V and J ends lost 1 base and 13 bases, in that order; junction bases with no gene match: 5.

The chain couples TRBV25-1 to TRBJ2-2; D gene unclear. Trimming stripped 4 bases from V and 6 bases from J, with 12 bases between. Germline V gene lookup returns CDR1 MGHDK and CDR2 SYGVNS. There are 14 residues in the CDR3. CDR3 region: CASSGRSGAGELFF. In DNA, the CDR3 is TGTGCCAGCAGTGGTCGCTCTGGCGCCGGGGAGCTGTTTTTT.

This chain joins TRBV7-2 and TRBJ2-1; unclear D gene. Trimming stripped 5 bases from V and 4 bases from J, with 6 bases between. The V gene's germline CDR1 is SGHTA and CDR2 FQGNSA. The CDR3 has 12 residues. The CDR3 is CASSQKYNEQFF. CDR3 nucleotide sequence: TGTGCCAGCAGCCAAAAGTACAATGAGCAGTTCTTC.

This clone was seen once. This sequence joins TRBV7-9 and TRBJ2-5; unclear D gene. The germline CDR1 and CDR2 sequences are SEHNR and FQNEAQ (reference sequence). The CDR3 loop spans 14 amino acids. V was shortened by 5 bases and J by 1 base, with 11 bases between the two germline ends. The CDR3 region has the DNA TGTGCCAGCAGCGATTGGGTGATCCAAGAGACCCAGTACTTC. Protein product: CASSDWVIQETQYF.

This sequence joins TRBV5-4 and TRBJ2-3; TRBD2 agrees at 8 bases. There are 13 residues in the CDR3. The J segment lost 6 bases and the V segment lost 7 bases, leaving 7 bases of the junction unmatched. Germline V gives CDR1 SGHNT, CDR2 YYREEE (reference sequence). The CDR3 protein is CASGREGLDTQYF. CDR3 nucleotides: TGTGCCAGCGGCCGGGAGGGCCTGGATACGCAGTATTTT.

This clone showed up just a few times. The chain combines TRBV2 with TRBJ2-7; 9 bases map to TRBD1. Germline CDR1 and CDR2: SNHLY and FYNNEI. This CDR3 spans 14 amino acids. J lost 6 bases, V lost 6 bases, and 9 bases had no gene match. CDR3: CASRPGQGLAEQYF. The CDR3 coding sequence is TGTGCCAGCAGACCGGGACAGGGACTCGCCGAGCAGTACTTC.

The rearrangement joins TRBV20-1 to TRBJ1-5; D is perhaps TRBD1 (5 bases). V lost 5 bases and J lost 7, with 9 bases in between. CDR3 size: 11 residues. Looked up from germline, CDR1 is DFQATT and CDR2 is SNEGSKA (reference sequence). CDR3 in DNA: TGCAGTGCTGGAGGGGAACAGCCCCAGCATTTT. Translating gives CSAGGEQPQHF.

The chain carries TRBV19 and TRBJ2-1, with D tentatively TRBD1 (5 bases). CDR1 is LNHDA, CDR2 SQIVND, per germline (reference sequence). V was cut by 5 bases and J by 4 bases, with 12 bases left in between. This CDR3 is 14 amino acids long. The CDR3 coding sequence is TGTGCCAGTAGTGCGGACACGACATACAATGAGCAGTTCTTC. Residues: CASSADTTYNEQFF.

The gene calls are TRBV9 and TRBJ2-7; D not certain. CDR1 and CDR2 (germline): SGDLS, YYNGEE. The V end was cut by 3 bases, the J end by 0 bases, with 10 bases between. This CDR3 has 14 residues. The CDR3 DNA reads as TGTGCCAGCAGCGGGACGGCTAGCTCCTACGAGCAGTACTTC. Amino acid sequence: CASSGTASSYEQYF.

This clone was found a few times. The sample holds other DNA sequences that translate to the same CDR3. The V call is TRBV11-2, the J call TRBJ2-1; 8 positions match TRBD2. The V segment lost 5 bases and the J segment 4 bases; nucleotides outside the gene matches: 10. The CDR3 runs to 16 residues. Germline V gene lookup returns CDR1 SGHAT and CDR2 FQNNGV. CDR3 DNA sequence: TGTGCCAGCAGCCCCCGGCTAGCGGGTTTATACAATGAGCAGTTCTTC. Encoded protein: CASSPRLAGLYNEQFF.

This chain joins TRBV5-6 and TRBJ1-2, with D unclear. Looked up from germline, CDR1 is SGHDT and CDR2 is YYEEEE. V gave up 1 base and J gave up 4 bases, with 11 bases separating them. This CDR3 region has 14 residues. The CDR3: CASSLKAGLYGYTF. In nucleotides, the CDR3 is TGTGCCAGCAGCTTGAAGGCCGGACTCTATGGCTACACCTTC.

For this clone: Additional DNA sequences in this sample encode the identical CDR3. The chain combines TRBV30 with TRBJ2-7; no firm D call. Per germline, CDR1 GTSNPN and CDR2 SVGIG (reference sequence). Trimming took off 0 bases at V and 3 bases at J, with 6 bases between the two ends. The CDR3 spans 12 residues. CDR3 residues: CAWSVLSYEQYF. Here the CDR3 DNA reads TGTGCCTGGAGTGTACTCAGCTACGAGCAGTACTTC.